The TCR beta chain described here comes from a study of blood T cell repertoires in COVID-19. Across the whole study: The United States, Italy and Spain provided the acute and convalescent COVID-19 samples. T cells, B-cell-depleted T cells, or PBMCs provided the cDNA or gDNA that served as material.

Germline lookup yields CDR1 SGHDT and CDR2 YYEEEE. The CDR3 contains 15 residues. Trimming stripped 0 bases from V and 3 bases from J, with 13 bases between. This clone was observed once. Original data processing: Researchers report that nucleated cell counts were estimated from reference gene primer amplification. Produced via immunoSEQ multiplex PCR; TCRdb's table is partial and in-frame only. The DNA gave D and trimming, while V, J and clone size come from that table. The sample yields 100,000 to 150,000 clones, around 87% seen once. This chain links TRBV5-6 with TRBJ2-7, with D possibly being TRBD1 (6 bases). The source is a woman in her seventies with acute or convalescent COVID-19. The sample was peripheral blood. The CDR3 region has the DNA TGTGCCAGCAGCTTGGCACTACAGGGTTTCTACGAGCAGTACTTC. Its translation: CASSLALQGFYEQYF. Using reference TRBV5-6 and TRBJ2-7 for the parts outside the CDR3, the full variable domain is DAGVTQSPTHLIKTRGQQVTLRCSPKSGHDTVSWYQQALGQGPQFIFQYYEEEERQRGNFPDRFSGHQFPNYSSELNVNALLLGDSALYLCASSLALQGFYEQYFGPGTRLTVT.